This TCR beta chain was found in a study of T-cell memory formation after mild COVID-19. Study overall: Clusters were largely donor specific. Findings and limits, study-wide: Shrinking CD4+ clones resided mostly in CM and EM, and CD8+ ones in EMRA. Some clones that responded turned up in pre-infection memory, which suggests that cross-reactive memory joined in.

This clonotype has a handful of counts. Its antigen is unidentified. Employing constant-segment primers, 5'RACE generated TCR alpha and TCR beta cDNA libraries bearing sample barcodes and UMIs. Each CDR3 protein gets one entry after TCRdb re-called the 5' RACE reads with MiXCR. The sample lists tens of thousands of distinct CDR3 sequences, 25% to 30% occurring once. This CDR3 is 14 amino acids long. J was trimmed by 2 bases and V by 1 base; bases with no gene match: 5. Germline-derived CDR1 and CDR2 are DFQATT and SNEGSKA (reference sequence). This receptor was taken from a man aged 18 to 29 who had mild COVID-19 (a few samples of this study predate the infection). Cell type and time point are not known. Material: PBMCs or a T cell subset sorted from them (not recorded which). The chain employs TRBV20-1 and TRBJ2-7; 7 bases agree with TRBD2. This chain's CDR3 is CSARGKLAAYEQYF. Here the CDR3 DNA reads TGCAGTGCTAGAGGGAAGCTAGCGGCCTACGAGCAGTACTTC.